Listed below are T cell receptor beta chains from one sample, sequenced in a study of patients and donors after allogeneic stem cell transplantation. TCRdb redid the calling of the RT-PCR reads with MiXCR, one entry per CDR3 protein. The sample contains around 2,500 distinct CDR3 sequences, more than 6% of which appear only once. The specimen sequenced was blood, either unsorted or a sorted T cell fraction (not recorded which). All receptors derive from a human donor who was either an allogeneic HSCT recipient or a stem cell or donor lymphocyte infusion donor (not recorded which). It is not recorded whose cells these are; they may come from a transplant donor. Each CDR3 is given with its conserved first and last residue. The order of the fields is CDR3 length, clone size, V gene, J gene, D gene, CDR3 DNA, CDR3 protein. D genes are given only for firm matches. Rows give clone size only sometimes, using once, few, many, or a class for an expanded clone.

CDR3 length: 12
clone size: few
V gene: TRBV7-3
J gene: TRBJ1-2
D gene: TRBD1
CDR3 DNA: TGTGCCAGCAGCCCGGGGACAGATGGCTACACCTTC
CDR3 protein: CASSPGTDGYTF

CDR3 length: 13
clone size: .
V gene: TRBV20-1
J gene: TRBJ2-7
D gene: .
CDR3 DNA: TGCAGTGTTCCGGGCGGACAGTCTGATGAGCAGTACTTC
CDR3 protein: CSVPGGQSDEQYF

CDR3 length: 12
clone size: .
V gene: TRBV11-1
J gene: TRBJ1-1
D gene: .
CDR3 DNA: TGTGCCAGCAGCCATCTTCCCACTGAAGCTTTCTTT
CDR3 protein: CASSHLPTEAFF

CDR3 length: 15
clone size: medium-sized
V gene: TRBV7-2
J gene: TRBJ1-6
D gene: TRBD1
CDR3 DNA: TGTGCCAGCAGCCCTGGGGGACAGCCTAATTCACCCCTCCACTTT
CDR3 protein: CASSPGGQPNSPLHF

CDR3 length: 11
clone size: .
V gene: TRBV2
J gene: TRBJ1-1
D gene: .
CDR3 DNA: TGTGCCAGCGGCAACGCTTTCGGAGCTTTCTTT
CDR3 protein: CASGNAFGAFF

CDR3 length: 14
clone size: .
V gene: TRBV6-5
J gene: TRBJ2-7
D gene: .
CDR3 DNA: TGTGCCAGCAGTTACTCCCGATTGGGCGGCGAGCAGTACTTC
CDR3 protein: CASSYSRLGGEQYF

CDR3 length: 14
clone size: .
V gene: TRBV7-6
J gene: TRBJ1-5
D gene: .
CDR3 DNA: TGTGCCAGCAGCTTGGAACAGGGAGCTCAGCCCCAGCATTTT
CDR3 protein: CASSLEQGAQPQHF

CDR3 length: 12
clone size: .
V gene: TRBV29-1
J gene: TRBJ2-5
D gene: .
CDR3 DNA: TGCAGCGTTGAACTGGCATCGGAGACCCAGTACTTC
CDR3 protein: CSVELASETQYF

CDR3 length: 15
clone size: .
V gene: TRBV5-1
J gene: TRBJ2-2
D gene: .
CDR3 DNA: TGCGCCAGCAGCCGTGTGCCAGTGTCTTCCGGGGAGCTGTTTTTT
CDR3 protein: CASSRVPVSSGELFF

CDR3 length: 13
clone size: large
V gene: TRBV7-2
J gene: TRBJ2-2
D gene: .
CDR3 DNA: TGTGCCAGCAGCTTAGAACCAACCGGGGAGCTGTTTTTT
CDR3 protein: CASSLEPTGELFF

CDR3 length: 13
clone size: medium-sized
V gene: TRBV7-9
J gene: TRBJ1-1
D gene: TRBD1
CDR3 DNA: TGTGCCAGCAGCTTAGAACAGGGGGCCGAAGCTTTCTTT
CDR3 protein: CASSLEQGAEAFF

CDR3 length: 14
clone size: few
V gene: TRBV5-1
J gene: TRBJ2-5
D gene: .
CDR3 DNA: TGCGCCAGCAGCTTGTGGGGCCTTCAAGAGACCCAGTACTTC
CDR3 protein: CASSLWGLQETQYF

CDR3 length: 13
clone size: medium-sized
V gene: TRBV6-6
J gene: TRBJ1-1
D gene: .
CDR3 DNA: TGTGCCAGCAGTTACGCGTGGGCGGGTGAAGCTTTCTTT
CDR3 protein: CASSYAWAGEAFF

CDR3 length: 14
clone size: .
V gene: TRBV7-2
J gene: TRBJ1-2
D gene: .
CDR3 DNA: TGTGCCAGCAGCTGGACGATGCGTGCAGGGGCCTACACCTTC
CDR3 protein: CASSWTMRAGAYTF

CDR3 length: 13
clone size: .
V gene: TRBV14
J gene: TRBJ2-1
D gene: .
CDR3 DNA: TGTGCCAGCAGCCAAATCTTGAGGGGTGAGCAGTTCTTC
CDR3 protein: CASSQILRGEQFF

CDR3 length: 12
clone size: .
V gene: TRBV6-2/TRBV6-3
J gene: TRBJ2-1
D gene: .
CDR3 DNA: TGTGCCAGCGGGAGCTCCTACAATGAGCAGTTCTTC
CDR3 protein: CASGSSYNEQFF

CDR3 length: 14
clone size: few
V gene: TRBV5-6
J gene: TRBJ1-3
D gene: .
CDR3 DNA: TGTGCCAGCAGCTTGGCGGCGGGGCCGAACACCATATATTTT
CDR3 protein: CASSLAAGPNTIYF

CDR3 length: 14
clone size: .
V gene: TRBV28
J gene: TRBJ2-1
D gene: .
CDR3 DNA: TGTGCCAGCACTGACTACACGAGGAACAATGAGCAGTTCTTC
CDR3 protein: CASTDYTRNNEQFF

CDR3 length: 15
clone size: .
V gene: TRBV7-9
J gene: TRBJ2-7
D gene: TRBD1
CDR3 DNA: TGTGCCAGCAGCTTAGAGAGACAGGGAAGGAACGAGCAGTACTTC
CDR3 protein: CASSLERQGRNEQYF

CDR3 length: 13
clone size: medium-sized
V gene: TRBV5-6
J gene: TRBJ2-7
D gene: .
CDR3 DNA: TGTGCCAGCAGCTTTTCTGGGTCCTACGAGCAGTACTTC
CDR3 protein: CASSFSGSYEQYF

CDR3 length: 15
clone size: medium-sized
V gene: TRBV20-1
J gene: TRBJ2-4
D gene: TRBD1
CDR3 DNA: TGCAGTGCTAGAGTCGACTGGGACAGGGAAGACATTCAGTACTTC
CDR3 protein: CSARVDWDREDIQYF

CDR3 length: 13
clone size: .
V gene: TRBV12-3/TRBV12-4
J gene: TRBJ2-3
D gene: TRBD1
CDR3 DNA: TGTGCCAGCAGTACAGGGGGCACAGATACGCAGTATTTT
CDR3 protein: CASSTGGTDTQYF

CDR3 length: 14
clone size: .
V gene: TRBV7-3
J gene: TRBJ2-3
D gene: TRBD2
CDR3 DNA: TGTGCCAGCAGAGCCGGGACTAGTACAGATACGCAGTATTTT
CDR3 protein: CASRAGTSTDTQYF

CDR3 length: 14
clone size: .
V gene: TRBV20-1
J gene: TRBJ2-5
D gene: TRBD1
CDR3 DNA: TGCAGTGCTCCGCACCGGACAGGGTCGGAGACCCAGTACTTC
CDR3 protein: CSAPHRTGSETQYF

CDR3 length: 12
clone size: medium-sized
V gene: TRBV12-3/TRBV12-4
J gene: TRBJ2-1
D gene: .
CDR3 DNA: TGTGCCAGCAGACGTCCGGGGATTGAGCAGTTCTTC
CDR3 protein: CASRRPGIEQFF

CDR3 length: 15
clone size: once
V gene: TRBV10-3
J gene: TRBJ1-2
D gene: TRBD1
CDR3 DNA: TGTGCCATCAGTGTTCAGGACAGGTCCCTTAATGGCTACACCTTC
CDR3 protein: CAISVQDRSLNGYTF

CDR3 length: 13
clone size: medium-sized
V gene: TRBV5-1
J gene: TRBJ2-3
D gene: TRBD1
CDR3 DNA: TGCGCCAGCAGTTCGGACAGGGGGCATACGCAGTATTTT
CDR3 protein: CASSSDRGHTQYF

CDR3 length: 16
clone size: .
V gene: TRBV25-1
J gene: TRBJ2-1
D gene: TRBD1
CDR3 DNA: TGTGCCAGCAGCTGGAATCTCGGGACAGGGAGGGATGAGCAGTTCTTC
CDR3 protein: CASSWNLGTGRDEQFF

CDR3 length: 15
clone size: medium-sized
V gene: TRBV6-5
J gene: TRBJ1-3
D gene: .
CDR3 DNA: TGTGCCAGCAGTTACTCGGCAGGGCACGGAAACACCATATATTTT
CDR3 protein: CASSYSAGHGNTIYF

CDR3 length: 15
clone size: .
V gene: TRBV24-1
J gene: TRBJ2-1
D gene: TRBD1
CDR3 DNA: TGTGCCACCAGTGATTTGCAGACAGGGACCAATGAGCAGTTCTTC
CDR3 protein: CATSDLQTGTNEQFF

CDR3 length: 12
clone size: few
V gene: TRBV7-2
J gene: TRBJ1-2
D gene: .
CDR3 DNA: TGTGCCAGCAGCACTCGGTCATATGGCTACACCTTC
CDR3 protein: CASSTRSYGYTF

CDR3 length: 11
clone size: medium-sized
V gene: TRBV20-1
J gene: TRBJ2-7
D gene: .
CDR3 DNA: TGCAGTGCTAGGGGAAACTACGAGCAGTACTTC
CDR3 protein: CSARGNYEQYF

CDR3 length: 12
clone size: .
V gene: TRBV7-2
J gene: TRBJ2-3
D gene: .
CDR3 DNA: TGTGCCAGCAGCCGTTCACGGGATACGCAGTATTTT
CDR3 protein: CASSRSRDTQYF

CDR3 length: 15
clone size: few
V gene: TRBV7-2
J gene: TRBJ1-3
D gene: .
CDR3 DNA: TGTGCCAGCAGCTCCGACAGATCGGCTGGAAACACCATATATTTT
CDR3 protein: CASSSDRSAGNTIYF

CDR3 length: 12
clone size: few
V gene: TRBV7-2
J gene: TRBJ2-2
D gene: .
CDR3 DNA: TGTGCCAGCAGCTCAGACACCGGGGAGCTGTTTTTT
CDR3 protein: CASSSDTGELFF

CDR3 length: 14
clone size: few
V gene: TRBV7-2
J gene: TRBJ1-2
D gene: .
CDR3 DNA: TGTGCCAGCAGCCCCCTTCATGCAGACTATGGCTACACCTTC
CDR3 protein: CASSPLHADYGYTF

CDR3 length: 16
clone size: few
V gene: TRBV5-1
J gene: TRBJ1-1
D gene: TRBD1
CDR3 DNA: TGCGCCAGCAGCTTGAGCCAGGGGGCTTGGGACACTGAAGCTTTCTTT
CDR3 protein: CASSLSQGAWDTEAFF

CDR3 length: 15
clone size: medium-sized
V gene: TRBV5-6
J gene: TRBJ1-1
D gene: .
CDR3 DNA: TGTGCCAGCAGCGCTGGACTGTCGATGAACACTGAAGCTTTCTTT
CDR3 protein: CASSAGLSMNTEAFF

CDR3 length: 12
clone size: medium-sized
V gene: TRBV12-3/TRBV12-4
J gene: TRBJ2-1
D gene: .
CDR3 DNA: TGTGCCAGCCGGGGGGCTGACAATGAGCAGTTCTTC
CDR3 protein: CASRGADNEQFF

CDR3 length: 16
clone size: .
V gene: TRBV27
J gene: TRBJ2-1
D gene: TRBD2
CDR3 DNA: TGTGCCAGCTCTACAATCAGACTAGCGGGAAGGAATGAGCAGTTCTTC
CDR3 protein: CASSTIRLAGRNEQFF

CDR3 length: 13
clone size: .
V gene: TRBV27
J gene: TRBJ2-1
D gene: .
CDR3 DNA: TGTGCCAGCAGTCGGACCTCTAGCAATGAGCAGTTCTTC
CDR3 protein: CASSRTSSNEQFF